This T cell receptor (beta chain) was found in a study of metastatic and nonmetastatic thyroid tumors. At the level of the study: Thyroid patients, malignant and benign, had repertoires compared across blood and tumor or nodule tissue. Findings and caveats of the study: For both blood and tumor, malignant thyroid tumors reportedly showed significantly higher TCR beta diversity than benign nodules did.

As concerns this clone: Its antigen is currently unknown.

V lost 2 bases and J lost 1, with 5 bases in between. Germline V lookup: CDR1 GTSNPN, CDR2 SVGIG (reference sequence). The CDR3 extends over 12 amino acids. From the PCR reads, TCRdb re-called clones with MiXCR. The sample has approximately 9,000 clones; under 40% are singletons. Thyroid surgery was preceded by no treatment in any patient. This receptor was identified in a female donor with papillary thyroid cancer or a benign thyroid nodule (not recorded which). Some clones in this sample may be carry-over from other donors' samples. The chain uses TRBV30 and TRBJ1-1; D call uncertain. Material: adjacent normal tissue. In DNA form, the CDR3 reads TGTGCCTGGAGTAACGGGAACACTGAAGCTTTCTTT. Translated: CAWSNGNTEAFF.